The TCR beta chain described here comes from a study of cytomegalovirus exposure and HLA in healthy donors. General study points: Common viral pathogens seemed to be connected with several of the most significant clusters, according to a later analysis. Analyzed later, most CMV-associated TCR beta chains appeared HLA-restricted.

The PCR made use of 60 Vbeta and 13 Jbeta primers. Methods used by the authors: Unique TCR beta chains totaled roughly 80 million in a later count, with approximately 11 million of them shared. The data were produced by immunoSEQ multiplex PCR, yet TCRdb's version contains in-frame clones alone and is incomplete. From that table come the V and J calls and clone size; the DNA was used to work out D and trimming. The repertoire table contains 140,000 to 150,000 clones. CDR1 and CDR2 (germline): SGHVS, FQNEAQ. The CDR3 is made up of 12 amino acids. Trimming removed 1 base at V and 4 bases at J, with 4 bases between. As regards this clone: Its antigen is not identified.

The sequencing input was PBMCs. This TCR came from a woman between 50 and 59 years old in good health and CMV-seronegative. The chain recombines TRBV7-8 with TRBJ1-1; D is ambiguous. CDR3 amino acids: CASSLGVTEAFF. Written as DNA, the CDR3 is TGTGCCAGCAGCTTAGGAGTCACTGAAGCTTTCTTT.